The 30 T cell receptor beta chains reported below all come from one sample, sequenced in a study of control samples from healthy donors and cancer patients. Sequenced by immunoSEQ multiplex PCR; TCRdb stores in-frame clones only, minus some. The table has around 92,000 clones, more than 75% seen once. The sequenced material came from blood. These receptors were collected from a man aged 55 to 70 in good health.

The table lists this clone with a few counts. The chain has TRBV6-5 and TRBJ2-7, with 9 positions matching TRBD1. There are 15 residues in the CDR3. Germline assignment: CDR1 MNHEY and CDR2 SVGAGI. V trimming: 6 bases; J trimming: 2 bases; junction bases outside the gene matches: 8. CDR3 in amino acids: CASSRTGTGPYEQYF. The CDR3 region has the DNA TGTGCCAGCAGCCGGACCGGGACAGGGCCCTACGAGCAGTACTTC.

The V gene is TRBV29-1, the J gene TRBJ1-1, with D tentatively TRBD1 (6 bases). The CDR3 length is 11 residues. With 7 bases removed from V and 7 bases from J, the gap between germline ends came to 13 bases. The germline CDR1 and CDR2 sequences are SQVTM and ANQGSEA. Here the CDR3 DNA reads TGCAGCGCGGGACGGGACAATGAAGCTTTCTTT. As protein: CSAGRDNEAFF. The variable domain in full, completed from reference TRBV29-1 and TRBJ1-1, reads SAVISQKPSRDICQRGTSLTIQCQVDSQVTMMFWYRQQPGQSLTLIATANQGSEATYESGFVIDKFPISRPNLTFSTLTVSNMSPEDSSIYLCSAGRDNEAFFGQGTRLTVV.

The V gene is TRBV7-2, the J gene TRBJ1-2; D gene uncertain. Germline V lookup: CDR1 SGHTA, CDR2 FQGNSA. The CDR3 contains 13 residues. V was pared by 2 bases and J by 7 bases, with 11 bases between. Here the CDR3 reads CASSLYGTGGYTF. DNA for the CDR3: TGTGCCAGCAGCTTATATGGTACGGGTGGCTACACCTTC.

CDR3 nucleotides: TGTGCCAGCAGCCAAGAAAGACCCTCACGGGGGGATGAGCAGTTCTTC. This sequence encodes CASSQERPSRGDEQFF. V usage is TRBV14 and J usage is TRBJ2-1; 7 nucleotides match TRBD2. CDR1 is SGHDN, CDR2 FVKESK, per germline. J lost 8 bases, V lost 0 bases, and 10 bases had no gene match. The CDR3 has 16 residues.

The chain couples TRBV4-2 to TRBJ2-6; the D is unclear. The V gene lost 0 bases and the J gene lost 0 bases, with 6 bases spanning the gap. Germline V lookup: CDR1 LGHNA, CDR2 YNFKEQ. The CDR3 loop spans 16 amino acids. CDR3 sequence: CASSQDGDSGANVLTF. The CDR3 DNA reads TGTGCCAGCAGCCAAGATGGTGACTCTGGGGCCAACGTCCTGACTTTC.

V usage is TRBV2 and J usage is TRBJ2-6, with 12 bases that match TRBD2. Germline V gene data show CDR1 as SNHLY and CDR2 as FYNNEI. The CDR3 extends over 16 amino acids. V lost 5 bases and J lost 2; bases outside the gene matches: 1. The DNA for the CDR3 is TGTGCCAGCAGTCTAGCGGGGGGGCCTGGGGCCAACGTCCTGACTTTC. Protein sequence: CASSLAGGPGANVLTF.

Remarks on this clone: The same CDR3 is also encoded by other DNA sequences in this sample. V and J are TRBV24-1 and TRBJ2-3; weak D call: TRBD1 (5 bases). The CDR3 runs to 12 residues. The germline gives CDR1 KGHDR, CDR2 SFDVKD. Trimming removed 1 base from V and 8 bases from J, with 6 bases in between. The CDR3 here is CATSDLRGTQYF. The CDR3 DNA is TGTGCCACCAGTGATTTAAGGGGTACGCAGTATTTT.

The chain couples TRBV4-2 to TRBJ1-4; D possibly corresponds to TRBD1 (5 bases). From germline, CDR1 is LGHNA and CDR2 YNFKEQ. V dropped 1 base and J dropped 8 bases, with 17 bases sitting between them. The CDR3 is made up of 16 amino acids. The DNA of the CDR3 is TGTGCCAGCAGCCAAGGCTACGGAGGGGCTGGAGAAAAACTGTTTTTT. Translation: CASSQGYGGAGEKLFF.

The rearrangement joins TRBV27 to TRBJ2-7, with TRBD1 identical over 9 bases. Losses at the gene ends were 4 bases for V and 2 bases for J; bases not matched to a gene: 6. The CDR3 extends over 15 amino acids. CDR1 is MNHEY, CDR2 SMNVEV, per germline (reference sequence). The CDR3 region is CASSWGTGWAYEQYF. CDR3 sequence (DNA): TGTGCCAGCAGTTGGGGGACAGGGTGGGCCTACGAGCAGTACTTC.

The gene calls are TRBV5-1 and TRBJ2-7; possibly TRBD1 or TRBD2 for D (5 bases each). The CDR3 consists of 14 residues. V was pared by 5 bases and J by 4 bases, with 16 bases between. CDR1 is SGHRS and CDR2 is YFSETQ in the germline V gene. The CDR3 here is CASRGELTPYEQYF. The DNA for the CDR3 is TGCGCCAGCAGGGGGGAGTTAACACCTTACGAGCAGTACTTC.

Note on this clone: The conserved closing phenylalanine or tryptophan is absent in this CDR3, likely reflecting a read error. The chain is built from TRBV4-2 and TRBJ1-2, with 8 positions matching TRBD1. CDR1 is LGHNA, CDR2 YNFKEQ, per germline. Trimming cost V 1 base and J 2 bases; bases outside gene matches: 6. There are 16 residues in the CDR3. The CDR3 protein is CASSQGGRQGNYGYTL. The CDR3 region has the DNA TGTGCCAGCAGCCAAGGAGGCCGACAGGGGAACTATGGCTACACCCTC.

The chain links TRBV7-9 to TRBJ1-4; possibly TRBD1 for D (6 bases). Per germline, CDR1 SEHNR and CDR2 FQNEAQ (reference sequence). The CDR3 length is 15 residues. V gave up 4 bases and J gave up 6 bases, with 15 bases separating them. The CDR3 sequence is CASSSGVGADEKLFF. As DNA, the CDR3 is TGTGCCAGCAGCTCCGGGGTGGGGGCTGATGAAAAACTGTTTTTT.

This clone was picked up one time. The gene calls are TRBV2 and TRBJ2-5, with 9 bases fitting TRBD2. This CDR3 has 14 residues. V dropped 1 base and J dropped 3; count of bases not matched to a gene: 0. Germline CDR1 is SNHLY and CDR2 is FYNNEI. This CDR3 reads CASSEGLAEETQYF. The CDR3 DNA is TGTGCCAGCAGTGAAGGACTAGCGGAAGAGACCCAGTACTTC.

The chain carries TRBV7-8 and TRBJ2-7; D remains unclear. Trimming removed 2 bases from V and 1 base from J, with 12 bases in between. Germline loops: CDR1 SGHVS, CDR2 FQNEAQ. There are 15 residues in the CDR3. The CDR3, as DNA: TGTGCCAGCAGCTTACGGCCTGGCTCGTCCTACGAGCAGTACTTC. Protein sequence: CASSLRPGSSYEQYF.

The rearrangement links TRBV12-3 or TRBV12-4 to TRBJ2-2; the D is unclear. Trimming shortened V by 7 bases and J by 3 bases, and 9 bases separated the two germline ends. The CDR3 has 13 residues. The CDR3 DNA follows: TGTGCCAGCACAGACACGTACACCGGGGAGCTGTTTTTT. Translating gives CASTDTYTGELFF.

The V gene is TRBV11-2, the J gene TRBJ1-2; 8 nucleotides align to TRBD1. The CDR3 has 12 residues. CDR1 and CDR2 from the germline V gene are SGHAT and FQNNGV. The V segment lost 10 bases and the J segment 6 bases; nucleotides outside the gene matches: 7. The CDR3 region is CATGQGGNGYTF. The CDR3 nucleotides are TGTGCCACCGGACAGGGCGGCAATGGCTACACCTTC.

The chain has TRBV7-6 and TRBJ1-1; 7 bases map to TRBD1. The V segment lost 3 bases and the J segment 2 bases; nucleotides outside the gene matches: 9. The CDR3 is made up of 16 amino acids. Germline assignment: CDR1 SGHVS and CDR2 FNYEAQ. CDR3 residues: CASSFRTGTHNTEAFF. The CDR3 DNA is TGTGCCAGCAGCTTTAGGACAGGTACACACAACACTGAAGCTTTCTTT.

In its sample, this clone was seen once. This sequence joins TRBV19 and TRBJ2-1; D ambiguous. This CDR3 is 16 amino acids long. Germline V lookup: CDR1 LNHDA, CDR2 SQIVND (reference sequence). Trimming left V 6 bases short and J 7 bases short, with 22 bases between. The CDR3 loop reads CASSKFRPGVGNEQFF. For the CDR3, the DNA is TGTGCCAGTAGCAAATTTCGTCCGGGTGTGGGGAATGAGCAGTTCTTC.

The genes are TRBV19 and TRBJ1-4, with D uncertain. CDR1 and CDR2 (germline): LNHDA, SQIVND (reference sequence). Trimming shortened V by 7 bases and J by 6 bases, and 12 bases separated the two germline ends. The CDR3 is made up of 13 amino acids. CDR3 sequence reads: CASKLPGDEKLFF. For the CDR3, the DNA is TGTGCCAGTAAGCTCCCCGGGGATGAAAAACTGTTTTTT.

The chain has TRBV19 and TRBJ1-5, with D tentatively TRBD1 (5 bases). The V and J ends lost 5 bases and 7 bases respectively, with 12 bases between them. This CDR3 spans 13 amino acids. In germline, CDR1 is LNHDA, CDR2 SQIVND (reference sequence). CDR3 sequence (DNA): TGTGCCAGTAGTTCCAGGGTTCAACAGCCCCAGCATTTT. Translating gives CASSSRVQQPQHF. Complete variable domain (other parts from reference TRBV19 and TRBJ1-5): DGGITQSPKYLFRKEGQNVTLSCEQNLNHDAMYWYRQDPGQGLRLIYYSQIVNDFQKGDIAEGYSVSREKKESFPLTVTSAQKNPTAFYLCASSSRVQQPQHFGDGTRLSIL.

This clone was recorded once. The rearrangement joins TRBV30 to TRBJ2-7; D call uncertain. The length of the CDR3 is 13 residues. Germline V gives CDR1 GTSNPN, CDR2 SVGIG (reference sequence). V was shortened by 8 bases and J by 0 bases, with 14 bases between the two germline ends. CDR3 bases: TGTGCCCAGAAGGGTGCCAGCTCCTACGAGCAGTACTTC. It specifies CAQKGASSYEQYF.

The rearrangement joins TRBV5-5 to TRBJ2-5; 13 bases map to TRBD2. The CDR3 is 15 residues long. Trimming took 4 bases from V and 5 from J; bases not matched to a gene: 5. CDR1 and CDR2 (germline): SGHKS, YYEKEE (reference sequence). CDR3 in DNA: TGTGCCAGCAGCCGGACTAGCGGGGGACGGGAGACCCAGTACTTC. Translation gives CASSRTSGGRETQYF.

The gene calls are TRBV5-1 and TRBJ2-1; 7 nucleotides agree with TRBD1. Germline CDR1 and CDR2: SGHRS and YFSETQ. The ends lost 4 bases at V and 4 bases at J; junction bases unmatched: 8. This CDR3 is 15 amino acids long. The CDR3 DNA sequence: TGCGCCAGCAGCCTAACCGGGACAGAGTACAATGAGCAGTTCTTC. Its translation is CASSLTGTEYNEQFF.

The rearrangement joins TRBV7-8 to TRBJ1-4; 11 bases align to TRBD1. Per the germline V gene, CDR1 is SGHVS and CDR2 is FQNEAQ. Trimming removed 0 bases from V and 7 bases from J; junction bases left unmatched: 1. The length of the CDR3 is 15 residues. Written as DNA, the CDR3 is TGTGCCAGCAGCTTAGCCGGGACAGGGGGTGAAAAACTGTTTTTT. Translated, it gives CASSLAGTGGEKLFF.

This chain uses TRBV9 with TRBJ1-2; perhaps TRBD1 as D (5 bases). The CDR3 sequence is 16 residues long. The germline V and J ends were trimmed by 4 bases and 2 bases, with 18 bases remaining between them. Germline V gives CDR1 SGDLS, CDR2 YYNGEE. CDR3 coding DNA: TGTGCCAGCAGCACTGATCGGGGCCGATCGAACTATGGCTACACCTTC. This codes for CASSTDRGRSNYGYTF.

This chain uses TRBV15 with TRBJ2-1; D is undetermined. CDR3 length equals 13 residues. V shed 3 bases and J shed 0 bases, with 3 bases lying between them. Germline values: CDR1 LNHNV, CDR2 YYDKDF (reference sequence). CDR3 DNA sequence: TGTGCCACCAGCAGCGGCTCCTACAATGAGCAGTTCTTC. As protein: CATSSGSYNEQFF.

V and J are TRBV7-6 and TRBJ1-1; 9 bases match TRBD1. Germline V lookup: CDR1 SGHVS, CDR2 FNYEAQ. The CDR3 is made up of 15 amino acids. V lost 5 bases and J lost 0; bases outside the gene matches: 4. The CDR3 region is CASSGGQGVNTEAFF. In DNA, the CDR3 is TGTGCCAGCAGCGGGGGACAGGGTGTGAACACTGAAGCTTTCTTT. Complete variable domain (other parts from reference TRBV7-6 and TRBJ1-1): GAGVSQSPRYKVTKRGQDVALRCDPISGHVSLYWYRQALGQGPEFLTYFNYEAQQDKSGLPNDRFSAERPEGSISTLTIQRTEQRDSAMYRCASSGGQGVNTEAFFGQGTRLTVV.

This chain joins TRBV28 and TRBJ1-1, with 11 bases fitting TRBD1. CDR3 length: 12 residues. Germline CDR1 MDHEN, CDR2 SYDVKM. Germline trimming cut 8 bases from V and 7 bases from J; bases unmatched to any gene: 3. The CDR3 coding sequence is TGTGCCAGCGGACAGGGGGCAGGTGAAGCTTTCTTT. Protein: CASGQGAGEAFF.

This chain uses TRBV4-1 with TRBJ2-1; D perhaps matches TRBD1 (5 bases). The CDR3 is made up of 16 amino acids. V was trimmed by 0 bases and J by 4 bases, leaving 13 bases between them. The germline V gene has CDR1 MGHRA and CDR2 YSYEKL. The CDR3 DNA follows: TGCGCCAGCAGCCAAGAAGCCGGACACCTATACAATGAGCAGTTCTTC. It encodes CASSQEAGHLYNEQFF.

This clone appeared once. This chain links TRBV30 with TRBJ1-4; tentatively, D is TRBD1 (5 bases). The V gene lost 3 bases and the J gene lost 8 bases, with 16 bases spanning the gap. CDR1 is GTSNPN, CDR2 SVGIG, per germline (reference sequence). This CDR3 has 14 amino acids. The CDR3 bases are TGTGCCTGGAGCGCCGGGACTTCCAGGGAAAAACTGTTTTTT. Translating gives CAWSAGTSREKLFF.